The 3 T cell receptor beta chains below were found in one sample sequenced in a study of shared clonotypes between healthy human individuals. Some clones are missing from TCRdb's copy, which holds only in-frame ones; the method was immunoSEQ multiplex PCR. The sample has 950,000 to 1,100,000 clones; more than 60% are singletons. Sequencing used memory CD4+ T cells sorted from blood. Indicated subset: CD45RA-negative fraction. These receptor sequences come from a man aged 18-30 years in good health.

The chain links TRBV6-6 to TRBJ1-1; a weak D match, TRBD1 (5 bases). With 6 bases removed from V and 4 bases from J, the gap between germline ends came to 12 bases. The CDR3 totals 13 residues. Germline CDR1 MNHNY, CDR2 SVGAGI (reference sequence). DNA of the CDR3: TGTGCCAGCAGCGCTCGGGGGAGCACTGAAGCTTTCTTT. It encodes CASSARGSTEAFF.

This chain joins TRBV30 and TRBJ2-3, with D possibly matching TRBD2 (6 bases). Trimming removed 8 bases from V and 0 bases from J, with 18 bases in between. This CDR3 comprises 15 residues. Germline V gives CDR1 GTSNPN, CDR2 SVGIG (reference sequence). The CDR3 region is CARDLGTSSTDTQYF. As DNA, the CDR3 is TGTGCCCGCGACCTCGGGACTTCTAGCACAGATACGCAGTATTTT.

The chain employs TRBV21-1 and TRBJ1-5. TRBV21-1 is reported as a pseudogene. The CDR3 spans 19 residues. CDR3 bases: TGTGCCAGCAGCAAAAAAAGGGCCGGGGGTTTTAGATCAAATCAGCCCCAGCATTTT. Protein sequence: CASSKKRAGGFRSNQPQHF.